These 25 T cell receptor beta chains were all obtained from the same sample, sequenced in a study of cytomegalovirus exposure and HLA in healthy donors. The PCR was carried out with 60 Vbeta primers and 13 Jbeta primers. Some clones are missing from TCRdb's copy, which holds only in-frame ones; the method was immunoSEQ multiplex PCR. The sample holds 98,000 or so clones, around three quarters seen once. The sequenced sample was PBMCs. These receptors were taken from a human donor in good health.

CDR3 in DNA: TGTGCCAGCAGTTTACGCGCCGGGATATACAATGAGCAGTTCTTC. Amino acid sequence: CASSLRAGIYNEQFF. The rearrangement uses TRBV27 and TRBJ2-1; a possible D gene is TRBD2 (5 bases). This CDR3 region has 15 residues. Germline assignment: CDR1 MNHEY and CDR2 SMNVEV (reference sequence). V was trimmed by 2 bases and J by 4 bases, leaving 12 bases between them.

The chain recombines TRBV5-6 with TRBJ1-2; tentative D call: TRBD1 (6 bases). This CDR3 spans 15 amino acids. In germline, CDR1 is SGHDT, CDR2 YYEEEE. The V gene lost 0 bases and the J gene lost 3 bases, with 12 bases spanning the gap. Here the CDR3 DNA reads TGTGCCAGCAGCTTGGATACAGGGATCTACTATGGCTACACCTTC. Amino acid sequence: CASSLDTGIYYGYTF.

The sample holds a few counts of this clone. V and J are TRBV10-3 and TRBJ1-1, with 8 positions matching TRBD1. Germline CDR1 is ENHRY and CDR2 is SYGVKD. The CDR3 spans 12 residues. V lost 5 bases to trimming and J lost 8 bases; unmatched junction nucleotides: 4. The CDR3 sequence: CAISTTGEEAFF. In DNA form, the CDR3 reads TGTGCCATCAGTACGACAGGGGAGGAAGCTTTCTTT.

The chain links TRBV9 to TRBJ2-5, with 11 bases fitting TRBD2. V dropped 0 bases and J dropped 3; count of bases not matched to a gene: 1. Germline V CDR1 and CDR2: SGDLS, YYNGEE. This CDR3 contains 15 residues. Here the CDR3 reads CASSVVLAGEETQYF. The CDR3 nucleotides read TGTGCCAGCAGCGTAGTACTAGCGGGGGAAGAGACCCAGTACTTC.

This clone has only a few counts. The rearrangement links TRBV19 to TRBJ1-1; D unclear. V was shortened by 3 bases and J by 5 bases, with 13 bases between the two germline ends. This CDR3 has 14 amino acids. CDR1 is LNHDA and CDR2 is SQIVND in the germline V gene (reference sequence). The CDR3 loop reads CASSIRQTQTEAFF. Here the CDR3 DNA reads TGTGCCAGTAGTATTCGGCAGACTCAAACTGAAGCTTTCTTT.

This chain uses TRBV5-1 with TRBJ2-7; TRBD1 matches at 7 bases. Germline CDR1 SGHRS, CDR2 YFSETQ. CDR3 length: 13 amino acids. J gave up 3 bases and V 5 bases, and 5 bases lay outside the gene matches. CDR3 sequence (DNA): TGCGCCAGCAGTTTACAGGGGTACTACGAGCAGTACTTC. As protein: CASSLQGYYEQYF.

V usage is TRBV14 and J usage is TRBJ1-5, with a tentative D call TRBD1 (5 bases). Germline V lookup: CDR1 SGHDN, CDR2 FVKESK. The CDR3 runs to 13 residues. V was cut by 4 bases and J by 4 bases, with 8 bases left in between. Here the CDR3 reads CASSRAGNQPQHF. For the CDR3, the DNA is TGTGCCAGCAGCCGAGCAGGGAATCAGCCCCAGCATTTT.

This sequence joins TRBV6-5 and TRBJ1-5; possible D gene TRBD1, 5 bases. Trimming cost V 5 bases and J 7 bases, with 18 bases left between them. Germline CDR1 MNHEY, CDR2 SVGAGI. This CDR3 contains 15 residues. The CDR3 loop reads CASSRLGTEGQPQHF. In nucleotides, the CDR3 is TGTGCCAGCAGTCGACTCGGGACTGAGGGGCAGCCCCAGCATTTT.

This clone came up a few times. This chain joins TRBV4-3 and TRBJ1-1, with 8 bases fitting TRBD1. Looked up from germline, CDR1 is LGHNA and CDR2 is YSLEER. Trimming cost V 4 bases and J 0 bases; bases outside gene matches: 1. The CDR3 consists of 14 residues. The CDR3 DNA sequence: TGCGCCAGCAGCCGGGACAGGCTGAACACTGAAGCTTTCTTT. Its protein is CASSRDRLNTEAFF.

V usage is TRBV9 and J usage is TRBJ2-2; 10 bases are a match to TRBD1. CDR1 and CDR2 (germline): SGDLS, YYNGEE. V lost 6 bases to trimming and J lost 6 bases; unmatched junction nucleotides: 8. This CDR3 comprises 15 residues. The CDR3 loop is CASNRDRGPPGELFF. The CDR3 nucleotides read TGTGCCAGCAATCGGGACAGGGGTCCCCCCGGGGAGCTGTTTTTT.

This clone was found a few times. The chain employs TRBV19 and TRBJ2-7; 8 positions match TRBD1. With 3 bases clipped from V and 0 bases from J, the junction kept 10 bases outside the gene matches. Germline V gives CDR1 LNHDA, CDR2 SQIVND (reference sequence). This CDR3 is 17 amino acids long. CDR3 nucleotide sequence: TGTGCCAGTAGTATCGCTCGACAGGGGTCTAGCTCCTACGAGCAGTACTTC. Translated: CASSIARQGSSSYEQYF.

The chain joins TRBV7-6 to TRBJ2-5, with D maybe TRBD1 (7 bases). The CDR3 runs to 14 residues. The germline CDR1 and CDR2 sequences are SGHVS and FNYEAQ. The ends were cut back, 5 bases at V and 1 base at J, with 11 bases in the middle. The CDR3 reads CASSGRDSQETQYF. In nucleotides, the CDR3 is TGTGCCAGCAGCGGGCGGGACAGCCAAGAGACCCAGTACTTC.

The rearrangement links TRBV5-1 to TRBJ2-7, with D perhaps matching TRBD1 (5 bases). Germline V lookup: CDR1 SGHRS, CDR2 YFSETQ. The ends were cut back, 0 bases at V and 2 bases at J, with 12 bases in the middle. This CDR3 comprises 15 residues. CDR3 amino acids: CASSLGPRETYEQYF. CDR3 bases: TGCGCCAGCAGCTTGGGTCCCAGGGAAACCTACGAGCAGTACTTC.

In nucleotides, the CDR3 is TGCGCCAGCAGCTCCGTAGCGGGGGCCCGCACAGATACGCAGTATTTT. Protein sequence: CASSSVAGARTDTQYF. The V call is TRBV5-1, the J call TRBJ2-3; 9 positions match TRBD2. Trimming at V came to 3 bases and at J to 1 base, leaving 6 bases not matched to a gene. The length of the CDR3 is 16 residues. Germline lookup yields CDR1 SGHRS and CDR2 YFSETQ.

CDR3: CASSDITTGGNEKLFF. The CDR3 nucleotides are TGTGCCAGCAGTGATATTACCACAGGGGGGAATGAAAAACTGTTTTTT. This rearrangement joins TRBV25-1 to TRBJ1-4; 8 bases map to TRBD1. The CDR3 is 16 amino acids. V gave up 3 bases and J gave up 5 bases; unmatched junction bases: 8. The germline V gene encodes CDR1 MGHDK and CDR2 SYGVNS. The variable domain in full, with the rest retrieved from reference TRBV25-1 and TRBJ1-4, is EADIYQTPRYLVIGTGKKITLECSQTMGHDKMYWYQQDPGMELHLIHYSYGVNSTEKGDLSSESTVSRIRTEHFPLTLESARPSHTSQYLCASSDITTGGNEKLFFGSGTQLSVL.

This clone was seen ten or more times. The rearrangement links TRBV4-1 to TRBJ1-4, with TRBD1 matching over 8 bases. The CDR3 consists of 16 residues. Germline CDR1 is MGHRA and CDR2 is YSYEKL. The V gene end was trimmed by 0 bases and the J gene end by 4 bases; junction bases not matched to a gene: 4. The CDR3 DNA reads as TGCGCCAGCAGCCAAGAGGGGACAGGTGGTAATGAAAAACTGTTTTTT. Residues: CASSQEGTGGNEKLFF.

This rearrangement joins TRBV18 to TRBJ1-1; D uncertain. The CDR3 has 14 residues. Germline CDR1 is KGHSH and CDR2 is LQKENI. Trimming took 3 bases from V and 0 from J, leaving 8 bases between them. CDR3 amino acids: CASSPEFLNTEAFF. The CDR3, as DNA: TGTGCCAGCTCACCCGAGTTTTTGAACACTGAAGCTTTCTTT.

This sequence joins TRBV5-1 and TRBJ1-4; TRBD1 agrees at 9 bases. V lost 4 bases and J lost 8; bases outside the gene matches: 9. The germline gives CDR1 SGHRS, CDR2 YFSETQ. The CDR3 sequence is 15 residues long. CDR3 in DNA: TGCGCCAGCAGCGTAACCGGGACAGGGTCCGAAAAACTGTTTTTT. This translates into CASSVTGTGSEKLFF. Based on the CDR3 plus reference TRBV5-1 and TRBJ1-4, the full variable domain is KAGVTQTPRYLIKTRGQQVTLSCSPISGHRSVSWYQQTPGQGLQFLFEYFSETQRNKGNFPGRFSGRQFSNSRSEMNVSTLELGDSALYLCASSVTGTGSEKLFFGSGTQLSVL.

This clone was observed a single time. V usage is TRBV5-1 and J usage is TRBJ2-5; TRBD2 agrees at 15 bases. There are 16 residues in the CDR3. Germline V CDR1 and CDR2: SGHRS, YFSETQ. Trimming removed 4 bases from V and 4 bases from J; junction bases left unmatched: 5. The CDR3 here is CASSRTSGRALETQYF. In nucleotides, the CDR3 is TGCGCCAGCAGCCGGACTAGCGGGAGGGCCTTAGAGACCCAGTACTTC.

The CDR3 DNA reads as TGTGCCAGCAGGGGGTGGGGGGCTAATGAAAAACTGTTTTTT. The encoded protein is CASRGWGANEKLFF. The rearrangement links TRBV6-1 to TRBJ1-4; weak D call: TRBD1 (5 bases). The CDR3 length is 14 residues. Per the germline V gene, CDR1 is MNHNS and CDR2 is SASEGT. Trimming pared 6 bases from V and 3 bases from J, leaving 11 bases between.

The CDR3 reads CASSVAGGPYEQYF. The CDR3 region has the DNA TGTGCCAGCAGTGTAGCGGGAGGCCCCTACGAGCAGTACTTC. This sequence joins TRBV6-1 and TRBJ2-7; 10 bases fit TRBD2. J lost 2 bases, V lost 4 bases, and 2 bases had no gene match. The CDR3 sequence is 14 residues long. Per the germline V gene, CDR1 is MNHNS and CDR2 is SASEGT.

This clone was detected once. The genes are TRBV6-1 and TRBJ1-5; D not resolved. V was trimmed by 3 bases and J by 1 base, leaving 10 bases between them. Germline loops: CDR1 MNHNS, CDR2 SASEGT. The CDR3 extends over 15 amino acids. CDR3 DNA: TGTGCCAGCAGTGAGTTCTCAGCGAGCAATCAGCCCCAGCATTTT. Translation: CASSEFSASNQPQHF.

The chain is built from TRBV5-4 and TRBJ2-7; a possible D gene is TRBD2 (5 bases). CDR1 SGHNT and CDR2 YYREEE come from the germline V gene (reference sequence). This CDR3 comprises 13 residues. The V gene lost 6 bases and the J gene lost 2 bases, with 12 bases spanning the gap. CDR3 nucleotides: TGTGCCAGCAAAAGTTCCGGGACCTACGAGCAGTACTTC. Encoded protein: CASKSSGTYEQYF.

The chain carries TRBV2 and TRBJ2-7; the D gene is possibly TRBD1 (5 bases). CDR1 and CDR2 from the germline V gene are SNHLY and FYNNEI. V was cut by 1 base and J by 5 bases, with 6 bases left in between. This CDR3 spans 12 amino acids. Here the CDR3 DNA reads TGTGCCAGCAGTGAAGTGGGGCACGAGCAGTACTTC. Residues: CASSEVGHEQYF. Filled out from reference TRBV2 and TRBJ2-7, the complete variable domain reads EPEVTQTPSHQVTQMGQEVILRCVPISNHLYFYWYRQILGQKVEFLVSFYNNEISEKSEIFDDQFSVERPDGSNFTLKIRSTKLEDSAMYFCASSEVGHEQYFGPGTRLTVT.

The rearrangement uses TRBV6-5 and TRBJ2-7; a possible D gene is TRBD1 (5 bases). This CDR3 region has 15 residues. Trimming removed 7 bases from V and 3 bases from J, with 19 bases in between. The germline CDR1 and CDR2 sequences are MNHEY and SVGAGI. Written as DNA, the CDR3 is TGTGCCAGCACCCCTCGGACACGTTTCCACTACGAGCAGTACTTC. Its protein is CASTPRTRFHYEQYF.